This T cell receptor beta chain was captured in a study of cytomegalovirus exposure and HLA in healthy donors (dated by TCRdb to about 2017). The study in broad terms: An earlier analysis of roughly 610 of the donors reported around 280 Gb of sequence data and 117 million unique TCR beta sequences obtained from roughly 180 million T cells. A later genetic analysis used genome-wide SNP genotypes for about three fifths of the 666 donors, treating that subset as a discovery cohort. A separate validation cohort of approximately 120 different subjects was used in addition to the approximately 700-subject first cohort. The number of donors typed differed by locus, with roughly 629-640 for A, B, C, DRB1 and DQB1, around 560 for DQA1, 600 to 610 for DPA1, and approximately 470 for DPB1. To decide whether each TCR beta V gene segment behaved as functional or pseudogenic, an earlier analysis of approximately 620 of the donors relied on high-throughput TCR beta sequencing. A later analysis re-examined previously published TCR beta repertoires from over 500 donors and added high-resolution HLA genotyping to investigate patterns of TCR occurrence. Rather than drawing on any new phenotypic data, the later analysis identified candidate immune exposures from TCR beta sequences and the way those sequences occurred across donors. Donor age, sex, ethnicity and CMV serostatus were compiled alongside the repertoire data. Every repertoire in the discovery cohort had been generated on one and the same sequencing platform. Among almost 400 genotyped donors of the cohort, an average of approximately 240,000 unique TCR beta nucleotide sequences were sequenced per donor, around 20% of them non-productive. Using immunosequencing, the study profiled T cell repertoires from fewer than 700 subjects and related those repertoires to cytomegalovirus serostatus. Of the roughly 400 genotyped donors, 81% fell in the genetic ancestry cluster associated with self-reported Caucasian donors. To predict cytomegalovirus infection status, the study combined high-throughput TCR immunosequencing, statistical association of individual TCRs with disease status, and machine learning. Both class I and class II loci were covered by HLA typing, at four-digit resolution. An early release covering 500 to 750 HLA-typed donors comprised roughly 300 gigabases of sequencing data and roughly 85 million unique TCR sequences. The study aimed to test whether signatures of past pathogen exposure could be identified by cataloging public T cell receptors. Several DR-DQ haplotypes were treated as single units for association and clustering because of strong linkage in the cohort. On the study overall, not on this receptor specifically: The study listed 164 TCR beta chains as associated with cytomegalovirus. Roughly uniform sequencing depth across donors was assumed in presence/absence analyses, although this assumption may not hold. A cluster of highly shared sequence variants was judged likely to represent a technical artifact of the sequencing pipeline. Because some donors lacked HLA typing at each locus, the association tests relied only on the typed subset. Correlated functional status among segregating V segments might be attributable to linkage disequilibrium, but an unknown experimental factor could not be ruled out. This cohort had only TCR beta chains sequenced, and the lack of alpha or paired-chain data limited which features could be detected. Immune exposure information for the cohort was limited to CMV serostatus. Most CMV-associated TCR beta chains appeared to be HLA-restricted in a later analysis, and the HLA associations seemed to be driven largely by CMV exposure. The classifier was reported to diagnose cytomegalovirus status with high specificity and sensitivity in both the original cohort and the validation cohort. Assigning TCR associations to individual alleles was difficult when HLA alleles, especially DR and DQ, strongly co-occurred. A later analysis reported that several top co-occurrence clusters appeared linked to parvovirus B19, influenza, CMV and Epstein-Barr virus. In an earlier analysis of around 600 of the donors, most TCR beta V segments were observed in productive rearrangements about 90% or about 30% of the time, broadly matching IMGT annotations. A few of the identified cytomegalovirus-associated TCR beta chains were confirmed in vitro to be specific for cytomegalovirus antigens. At a false discovery rate of 0.05, a later analysis linked 16,000 or so TCR beta sequences to specific HLA alleles. In a later analysis, HLA-associated TCR beta chains were found to be more clonally expanded and to have lower generation probabilities than equally common non-associated chains. In a later genetic analysis, fewer N-insertions in productive TCRs were reported among donors in an Asian-associated ancestry cluster than the 666-donor mean. A further reported finding was that TCR beta sequences accurately predicted the HLA-A and HLA-B alleles for most subjects in the first cohort. According to a later analysis, TCR association rates differed among HLA loci, with DRB1 alleles showing the most associated TCRs and HLA-C alleles showing the fewest. Most TCR sequences were seen in very few donors, while some public TCRs were found in many individuals. An association between a missense DCLRE1C variant and V-gene and J-gene trimming of TCR beta chains was found in a later genetic analysis and replicated in an independent cohort. Some IMGT-functional V segments, including TRBV6-2 and TRBV6-3, could not be distinguished by the 87-base-pair reads and were therefore excluded. The authors suggested that the approach could potentially be extended to other disease states and immunological phenotypes. The earlier analysis of nearly 600 of the donors excluded 15 to 20 rarely observed V segments, including chromosome 9 orphons, because counts were too low.

The cohort was made up of about 610 healthy bone marrow donors. At the time of sampling, all cohort members were nominally healthy, though unrecorded immune exposures were likely present. The donor was CMV seropositive and was included in the group of 290 or so seropositive cohort members. A peripheral blood sample was collected from each donor, and TCR beta sequencing was performed on peripheral blood mononuclear cells. The Qiagen DNeasy Blood Extraction Kit was used to extract genomic DNA from the blood cell samples. Receptor amplification or capture employed the immunoSEQ multiplex PCR assay. For the multiplex PCR, a mixture combining 60 forward primers for TCR Vbeta segments and 13 reverse primers for TCR Jbeta segments was used. A multiplex PCR assay on genomic DNA amplified the CDR3 region of rearranged TCR beta genes. The amplified TCR beta libraries were sequenced on the Illumina HiSeq System as 87-base-pair reads. The study's own analysis went as follows. A later analysis counted tens of millions of unique TCR beta chains across the 650 to 700 repertoires, and roughly 10 million of these chains were shared by at least two donors. Raw reads were error-corrected and collapsed into unique sequences by a nearest-neighbor algorithm in which closely related sequences were merged to remove PCR and sequencing errors. V, D and J gene segments were assigned by aligning CDR3 sequences to IMGT reference sequences. For a sequence to be retained, a match of at least six nucleotides was required to both a V gene segment and a J gene segment. A rearrangement counted as productive if the CDR3 had no stop codons and remained in frame with V and J, and every other rearrangement counted as non-productive. Following IMGT convention, CDR3 was defined as the stretch from the second conserved V-encoded cysteine up to the conserved J-encoded phenylalanine. Sequences without an unambiguous match to a single V gene segment were excluded from the earlier analysis of 587 of the donors. In an earlier analysis of some 590 of the donors, a V segment was called functional when productive rearrangements were above 56.7%, and segregating when the standard deviation between donors exceeded 5%. To diagnose cytomegalovirus status from the catalog of TCR beta chain sequences, a statistical classification framework was built. V and J gene assignment, in a later analysis, came from comparing TCR nucleotide sequences with IMGT/GENE-DB human TR gene sequences. Using the TCRdist pipeline, a later analysis assigned CDR3 sequences along with most-parsimonious VDJ recombination scenarios. A later analysis defined each TCR beta chain by its CDR3 amino acid sequence plus V-gene family, and excluded reads lacking a unique V-gene family. To address suspected cross-contamination and a sequencing artifact, a later analysis removed around 600 highly shared, low-generation-probability nucleotide sequences. In a later analysis, a clonal expansion index was calculated for each public chain from normalized within-repertoire ranks of inferred template counts. In a later analysis, generation probabilities were computed with a VDJ recombination model fitted to out-of-frame rearrangements, and the resulting probabilities were checked against IGoR. A later analysis scored TCR-TCR, TCR-HLA and TCR-CMV co-occurrence with hypergeometric tests, applying a repertoire-size bias correction to TCR pairs. A later analysis estimated false discovery rates by permuting HLA or CMV assignments 20 times. In a later analysis, co-occurring TCRs were grouped using DBSCAN, and TCRdist sequence similarity was added for clustering within HLA-allele-positive subsets. Repertoires with fewer than 30,000 or more than 120,000 public chains, plus five repertoires with anomalous nucleotide sharing, were excluded from co-occurrence clustering. The table comes from immuneACCESS by way of TCRdb, which keeps in-frame sequences with V and J called. Part of the clones is missing from these tables; in studies checked, under half for an unresolved V gene and the rest for unknown reasons. The V and J calls and the clone size are those of that table, but D and trimming were determined from the DNA. Recorded for this sample are 60,000 to 70,000 clones; roughly 80% of them occurred a single time. Approximately 4.7% of the sample is taken by the ten largest.

This clone was recorded a few times. Its antigen is currently not known. No base qualities exist here, and no much larger clone lies one base off it. The germline V and J ends show losses of 0 bases and 8 bases respectively, and no gene match explains 11 bases of the junction. The CDR3 runs 16 amino acids, cysteine and phenylalanine included. Just the 48-base CDR3 DNA is kept, in frame starting at base 1. CDR1 and CDR2, looked up from the germline V gene, are MGHRA and YSYEKL. The sequence came from a male donor in good health and CMV-seropositive. Sample: PBMCs. The chain links TRBV4-1 with TRBJ1-2; 8 bases in between match TRBD1. CDR3 protein: CASSQEPPGGSGGYTF. The DNA sequence is as follows: TGCGCCAGCAGCCAAGAGCCTCCAGGGGGCTCGGGGGGCTACACCTTC.